Listed here are 6 T cell receptor beta chains from one sample, sequenced in a study of shared clonotypes between healthy human individuals. The method was immunoSEQ multiplex PCR; TCRdb's version includes in-frame clones alone and lacks a portion of them. This table has roughly 2.4 million clones, around 95% appearing once. Sequencing used naive CD4+ T cells sorted from blood. Stated subset: CD45RA+ positively selected. These TCRs come from a man aged 18 to 30 in good health.

This chain joins TRBV18 and TRBJ2-7; 10 bases map to TRBD1. Losses at the gene ends were 3 bases for V and 4 bases for J; bases not matched to a gene: 6. From germline, CDR1 is KGHSH and CDR2 LQKENI. The CDR3 sequence is 15 residues long. CDR3 in DNA: TGTGCCAGCTCACCCGCGGGACAGGGGAATTACGAGCAGTACTTC. Its translation is CASSPAGQGNYEQYF.

The chain uses TRBV28 and TRBJ1-1; D unresolved. The germline gives CDR1 MDHEN, CDR2 SYDVKM. The CDR3 contains 12 residues. V dropped 6 bases and J dropped 4 bases, with 9 bases sitting between them. The CDR3 nucleotides read TGTGCCAGCAGGAGGAGGACCACTGAAGCTTTCTTT. It encodes CASRRRTTEAFF.

The V and J genes are TRBV7-2 and TRBJ1-2; D may be TRBD1 (5 bases). CDR3 length equals 15 residues. CDR1 SGHTA and CDR2 FQGNSA come from the germline V gene. V gave up 2 bases and J gave up 4 bases, with 14 bases separating them. CDR3 sequence (DNA): TGTGCCAGCAGCTTAAGGGGTACCGGGACCTATGGCTACACCTTC. Translating it yields CASSLRGTGTYGYTF.

This chain connects TRBV10-1 to TRBJ2-3; no clear D. The germline V gene encodes CDR1 WNHNN and CDR2 SYGVQD (reference sequence). The CDR3 has 12 amino acids. V was pared by 5 bases and J by 2 bases, with 5 bases between. The CDR3 nucleotides read TGCGCCAGCAGTTATACCACAGATACGCAGTATTTT. This encodes CASSYTTDTQYF.

This chain connects TRBV7-2 to TRBJ1-1, with D tentatively TRBD1 (5 bases). The V end was cut by 2 bases, the J end by 0 bases, with 10 bases between. CDR3 size: 15 residues. The germline V gene encodes CDR1 SGHTA and CDR2 FQGNSA. As DNA, the CDR3 is TGTGCCAGCAGCTTATCAGGACAAATGAACACTGAAGCTTTCTTT. This translates into CASSLSGQMNTEAFF.

CDR3 loop: CASTFARQSNQPQHF. CDR3 DNA sequence: TGTGCCAGTACTTTTGCCAGGCAAAGCAATCAGCCCCAGCATTTT. This chain connects TRBV19 to TRBJ1-5, with unresolved D. Germline-derived CDR1 and CDR2 are LNHDA and SQIVND (reference sequence). The CDR3 runs 15 residues. The V gene lost 7 bases and the J gene lost 1 base, with 14 bases spanning the gap.